The 24 T cell receptor beta chains reported below all come from one sample, sequenced in a study of T cells in Graves' hyperthyroidism and ophthalmopathy. What was amplified from RNA transcripts were TCR beta CDR3 regions. The study used the HTBI primer set for a first-round RT-PCR of the TCR CDR3. TCRdb re-analysed the multiplex PCR reads in MiXCR, keeping a single row per CDR3 protein. The table lists about 560,000 distinct CDR3 sequences, roughly a sixth of them singletons. Sequencing was performed on blood. All receptors come from a woman younger than 30 with Graves' hyperthyroidism.

Notes on this clonotype: This sequence may be a read error, since a much larger clone differs from it by one base. The V call is TRBV3-1, the J call TRBJ2-5, with a possible D match to TRBD2 (6 bases). CDR3 length: 15 amino acids. The V gene's germline CDR1 is LGHDT and CDR2 YNNKEL (reference sequence). With 1 base removed from V and 7 bases from J, the gap between germline ends came to 16 bases. DNA for the CDR3: TGTGCCAGCAGCCAAGGGCGGGGTGGGTTCGTGACCCAGTACTTC. Residues: CASSQGRGGFVTQYF.

This clonotype has a handful of counts. V and J are TRBV12-3 or TRBV12-4 and TRBJ2-7; 9 bases are a match to TRBD1. The CDR3 covers 14 residues. Germline trimming cut 7 bases from V and 7 bases from J; bases unmatched to any gene: 11. CDR3 amino acids: CASTPGQGRREQYF. CDR3 DNA: TGTGCCAGCACCCCGGGACAGGGACGAAGAGAGCAGTACTTC.

This clonotype was seen repeatedly, ten times or more. The chain links TRBV5-1 to TRBJ2-1, with 8 positions matching TRBD2. Germline CDR1 is SGHRS and CDR2 is YFSETQ. This CDR3 has 15 residues. With V trimmed by 4 bases and J by 10 bases, 13 bases remained unmatched. The CDR3 sequence: CASSPSAGGGHEQFF. The CDR3 DNA is TGCGCCAGCAGCCCGTCGGCGGGAGGTGGGCACGAGCAGTTCTTC. Full variable domain (remainder filled in from reference TRBV5-1 and TRBJ2-1): KAGVTQTPRYLIKTRGQQVTLSCSPISGHRSVSWYQQTPGQGLQFLFEYFSETQRNKGNFPGRFSGRQFSNSRSEMNVSTLELGDSALYLCASSPSAGGGHEQFFGPGTRLTVL.

This clonotype was picked up many times. The chain recombines TRBV12-3 or TRBV12-4 with TRBJ2-7; 8 bases are a match to TRBD1. The CDR3 loop spans 15 amino acids. Trimming took 5 bases from V and 4 from J; bases not matched to a gene: 10. The CDR3 DNA sequence: TGTGCCAGCAGTCCCCGGGACAGGTTCCCTTACGAGCAGTACTTC. The encoded protein is CASSPRDRFPYEQYF.

As to this clonotype: This may stem from a read error, because a much larger clone lies one nucleotide away. The rearrangement uses TRBV11-2 and TRBJ2-5, with TRBD2 matching 7 bases. Looked up from germline, CDR1 is SGHAT and CDR2 is FQNNGV. The CDR3 is 18 amino acids. CDR3 amino acids: CASSSRTSAELYQEAQYF. The CDR3 DNA is TGTGCCAGCAGCTCCAGGACTAGTGCGGAACTGTACCAAGAGGCCCAGTACTTC.

This clonotype was seen only a few times. J is TRBJ2-7 and V is TRBV3-1; D unresolved. This CDR3 is built from 14 residues. The germline V gene has CDR1 LGHDT and CDR2 YNNKEL (reference sequence). V was shortened by 2 bases and J by 5 bases, with 13 bases between the two germline ends. In nucleotides, the CDR3 is TGTGCCAGCAGCCAACAGTTCCCCCTCCACGAGCAGTACTTC. As protein: CASSQQFPLHEQYF.

This clonotype was seen a few times. The gene calls are TRBV3-1 and TRBJ2-5; 7 bases line up with TRBD2. The CDR3 extends over 18 amino acids. Germline CDR1 is LGHDT and CDR2 is YNNKEL (reference sequence). V shed 0 bases, J shed 7 bases, and the junction held 17 bases outside the gene matches. The CDR3 protein is CASSQDSFRGAPGGTQYF. DNA of the CDR3: TGTGCCAGCAGCCAAGATTCCTTTCGCGGGGCCCCGGGAGGGACCCAGTACTTC.

This clonotype appeared many times. The chain couples TRBV9 to TRBJ2-7; 16 bases align to TRBD2. This CDR3 spans 16 amino acids. Trimming took 3 bases from V and 2 from J; bases not matched to a gene: 2. Germline V gene lookup returns CDR1 SGDLS and CDR2 YYNGEE. The CDR3 region is CASSAGLAGGPYEQYF. The CDR3 DNA follows: TGTGCCAGCAGCGCGGGACTAGCGGGGGGGCCCTACGAGCAGTACTTC. The full variable domain, its missing parts supplied by reference TRBV9 and TRBJ2-7, is DSGVTQTPKHLITATGQRVTLRCSPRSGDLSVYWYQQSLDQGLQFLIQYYNGEERAKGNILERFSAQQFPDLHSELNLSSLELGDSALYFCASSAGLAGGPYEQYFGPGTRLTVT.

V gene TRBV19 combines with J gene TRBJ2-2; D might be TRBD1 (6 bases). CDR3 length: 14 amino acids. The V end lost 7 bases, the J end lost 4 bases, and 13 bases lay between the germline ends. The germline V gene encodes CDR1 LNHDA and CDR2 SQIVND (reference sequence). CDR3 bases: TGTGCCAGTACCCCGGACAGAATCACCGGGGAGCTGTTTTTT. Protein product: CASTPDRITGELFF.

This chain uses TRBV19 with TRBJ2-1, with TRBD2 matching 13 bases. The DNA matches TRBJ2-7 better at its end, which makes the J call doubtful. The CDR3 is 17 amino acids. Per germline, CDR1 LNHDA and CDR2 SQIVND (reference sequence). The CDR3 is CASSPGLAGFGYNEQYF. The DNA of the CDR3 is TGTGCCAGTAGTCCGGGACTAGCGGGATTCGGCTACAATGAGCAGTACTTC.

Ten or more counts support this clonotype. The V call is TRBV28, the J call TRBJ2-7; D possibly matches TRBD1 or TRBD2 (5 bases each). The CDR3 is 14 residues long. The V gene lost 6 bases and the J gene lost 3 bases, with 15 bases spanning the gap. Germline V CDR1 and CDR2: MDHEN, SYDVKM. The CDR3 nucleotides read TGTGCCAGCAGGCTACCGGGACGATACTACGAGCAGTACTTC. Translation gives CASRLPGRYYEQYF.

This clonotype was counted only a few times. A read error may be the cause here, since a much bigger clone is one base away. The chain couples TRBV7-2 to TRBJ2-3, with 7 bases that match TRBD1. The germline gives CDR1 SGHTA, CDR2 FQGNSA. V lost 3 bases, J lost 0 bases, and 12 bases stayed unmatched. This CDR3 contains 18 residues. In DNA form, the CDR3 reads TGTGCCAGCAGCTTCGTCTGTGAGGGGGCCGCTAGCACAGATACGCAGTATTTT. It specifies CASSFVCEGAASTDTQYF.

This clonotype appeared many times. V gene TRBV7-8 combines with J gene TRBJ1-2, with D possibly matching TRBD1 (6 bases). V was trimmed by 4 bases and J by 4 bases, leaving 10 bases between them. In germline, CDR1 is SGHVS, CDR2 FQNEAQ. The CDR3 spans 13 residues. CDR3 in amino acids: CASSSDRSYGYTF. For the CDR3, the DNA is TGTGCCAGCAGCTCGGACAGATCCTATGGCTACACCTTC.

Remarks on this clonotype: A read error is possible here, since a much larger clone lies one base away. The chain carries TRBV2 and TRBJ1-6; no clear D gene. Looked up from germline, CDR1 is SNHLY and CDR2 is FYNNEI. The CDR3 is 15 amino acids. CDR3 region: CVSSGGGFYNSPLHF. DNA of the CDR3: TGTGTCAGCAGTGGAGGCGGCTTCTATAATTCACCCCTCCACTTT.

This sequence joins TRBV24-1 and TRBJ2-1; TRBD2 matches 14 bases. The CDR3 extends over 16 amino acids. Germline CDR1 and CDR2: KGHDR and SFDVKD. V lost 4 bases and J lost 10; bases outside the gene matches: 8. The CDR3: CATSDPGTSGSREQFF. The CDR3 DNA follows: TGTGCCACCAGTGACCCCGGGACTAGCGGGAGTCGCGAGCAGTTCTTC.

In its sample, this clonotype was seen many times. The chain joins TRBV3-1 to TRBJ2-3; D call uncertain. The germline V gene encodes CDR1 LGHDT and CDR2 YNNKEL (reference sequence). V lost 4 bases and J lost 6, with 11 bases in between. The CDR3 consists of 13 residues. CDR3 nucleotide sequence: TGTGCCAGCAGCCTAGAGCTGTGGGATACGCAGTATTTT. The encoded protein is CASSLELWDTQYF.

This clonotype was counted many times. The chain carries TRBV20-1 and TRBJ2-1; 10 bases line up with TRBD1. The CDR3 length is 14 residues. The germline CDR1 and CDR2 sequences are DFQATT and SNEGSKA (reference sequence). The J segment lost 6 bases and the V segment lost 4 bases, leaving 6 bases of the junction unmatched. CDR3 protein: CSANPGQGSNEQFF. The CDR3 DNA is TGCAGTGCTAACCCGGGACAGGGGAGCAATGAGCAGTTCTTC.

The chain has TRBV7-9 and TRBJ2-3; D ambiguous. V dropped 5 bases and J dropped 2 bases, with 14 bases sitting between them. The CDR3 spans 15 residues. From germline, CDR1 is SEHNR and CDR2 FQNEAQ (reference sequence). Written as DNA, the CDR3 is TGTGCCAGCAGCCCCACTCCCGCGATCACAGATACGCAGTATTTT. Protein product: CASSPTPAITDTQYF.

In this sample, this clonotype turned up many times. The chain uses TRBV15 and TRBJ1-2; D might be TRBD1 (5 bases). CDR3 size: 15 residues. The V end lost 2 bases, the J end lost 3 bases, and 13 bases lay between the germline ends. Germline assignment: CDR1 LNHNV and CDR2 YYDKDF (reference sequence). DNA for the CDR3: TGTGCCACCAGCAGACAGGGAGAGCATCACTATGGCTACACCTTC. Its translation is CATSRQGEHHYGYTF.

This clonotype was detected many times. The V gene is TRBV28, the J gene TRBJ2-2; 7 positions agree with TRBD2. V lost 6 bases to trimming and J lost 6 bases; unmatched junction nucleotides: 16. This CDR3 region has 17 residues. Germline CDR1 MDHEN, CDR2 SYDVKM. The CDR3 reads CASSRRLSGIGAGELFF. DNA of the CDR3: TGTGCCAGCAGCCGCCGACTAAGCGGGATAGGTGCCGGGGAGCTGTTTTTT.

This clonotype has a handful of counts. The chain couples TRBV5-1 to TRBJ2-5, with 8 positions matching TRBD2. The trim removed 4 bases at V and 13 bases at J, leaving 18 bases unmatched. In germline, CDR1 is SGHRS, CDR2 YFSETQ. The CDR3 runs to 15 residues. CDR3 sequence reads: CASSPEGLVPLNGYF. Written as DNA, the CDR3 is TGCGCCAGCAGCCCGGAGGGACTAGTCCCACTAAATGGGTACTTC.

This clonotype was picked up many times. The chain is built from TRBV6-1 and TRBJ2-7; 8 positions match TRBD1. The junction had 5 bases not matched to a gene; V was cut back by 5 bases and J by 5 bases. This CDR3 is built from 13 residues. Germline V CDR1 and CDR2: MNHNS, SASEGT. In DNA form, the CDR3 reads TGTGCCAGCAGTCCACAGGACAGGGACGAGCAGTACTTC. Translating it yields CASSPQDRDEQYF.

Many counts were recorded for this clonotype. The chain combines TRBV27 with TRBJ2-7; 8 nucleotides match TRBD1. The germline CDR1 and CDR2 sequences are MNHEY and SMNVEV (reference sequence). The CDR3 has 14 residues. Trimming at V came to 4 bases and at J to 2 bases, leaving 4 bases not matched to a gene. The CDR3 reads CASSWDRRPYEQYF. For the CDR3, the DNA is TGTGCCAGCAGTTGGGACAGGAGGCCCTACGAGCAGTACTTC.

This clonotype showed up just a few times. CDR3 nucleotide sequence: TGCAGTGCTAGAGATTTCGACAGGGGGACCAAAAACATTCAGTACTTC. It encodes CSARDFDRGTKNIQYF. V is TRBV20-1 and J is TRBJ2-4; 9 nucleotides line up with TRBD1. V lost 0 bases, J lost 2 bases, and 5 bases stayed unmatched. The CDR3 is made up of 16 amino acids. CDR1 and CDR2 (germline): DFQATT, SNEGSKA (reference sequence).